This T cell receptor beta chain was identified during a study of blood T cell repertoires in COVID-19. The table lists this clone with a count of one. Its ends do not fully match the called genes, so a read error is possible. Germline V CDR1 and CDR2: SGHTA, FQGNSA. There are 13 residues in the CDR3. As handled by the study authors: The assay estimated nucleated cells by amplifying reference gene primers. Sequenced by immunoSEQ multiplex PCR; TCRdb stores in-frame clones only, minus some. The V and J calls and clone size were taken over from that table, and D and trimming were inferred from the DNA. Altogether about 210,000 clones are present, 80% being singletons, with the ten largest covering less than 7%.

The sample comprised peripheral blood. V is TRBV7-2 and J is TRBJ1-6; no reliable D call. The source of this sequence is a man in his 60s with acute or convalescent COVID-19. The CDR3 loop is CASSVAENSPLHF. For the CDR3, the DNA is TGTGCCAGCAGCGTAGCAGAGAATTCACCCCTCCACTTT. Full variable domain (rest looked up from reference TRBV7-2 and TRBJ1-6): GAGVSQSPSNKVTEKGKDVELRCDPISGHTALYWYRQSLGQGLEFLIYFQGNSAPDKSGLPSDRFSAERTGGSVSTLTIQRTQQEDSAVYLCASSVAENSPLHFGNGTRLTVT.